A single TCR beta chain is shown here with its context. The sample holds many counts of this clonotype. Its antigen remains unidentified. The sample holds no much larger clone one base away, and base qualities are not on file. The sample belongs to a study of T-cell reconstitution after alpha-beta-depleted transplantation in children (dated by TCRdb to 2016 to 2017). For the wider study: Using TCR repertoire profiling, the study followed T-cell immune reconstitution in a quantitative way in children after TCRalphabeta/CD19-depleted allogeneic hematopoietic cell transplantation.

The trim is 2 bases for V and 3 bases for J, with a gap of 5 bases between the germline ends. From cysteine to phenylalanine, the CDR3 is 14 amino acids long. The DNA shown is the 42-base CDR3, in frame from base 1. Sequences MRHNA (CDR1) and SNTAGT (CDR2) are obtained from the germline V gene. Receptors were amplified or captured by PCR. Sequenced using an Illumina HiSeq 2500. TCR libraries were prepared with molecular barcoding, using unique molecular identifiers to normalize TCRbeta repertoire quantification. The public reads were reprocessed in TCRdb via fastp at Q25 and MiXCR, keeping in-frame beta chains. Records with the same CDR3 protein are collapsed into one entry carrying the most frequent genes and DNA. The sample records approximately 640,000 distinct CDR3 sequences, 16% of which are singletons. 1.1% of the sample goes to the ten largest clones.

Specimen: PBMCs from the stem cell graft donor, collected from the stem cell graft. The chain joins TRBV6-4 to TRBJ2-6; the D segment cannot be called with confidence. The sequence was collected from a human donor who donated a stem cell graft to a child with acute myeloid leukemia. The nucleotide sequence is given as TGTGCCAGCAGTGACAGGGTTGGGGCCAACGTCCTGACTTTC. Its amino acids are CASSDRVGANVLTF.